Each of the 15 T cell receptor beta chains below was sequenced from the same sample in a study of cytomegalovirus exposure and HLA in healthy donors. In the PCR, 60 Vbeta and 13 Jbeta primers were used. The method was immunoSEQ multiplex PCR; TCRdb's version includes in-frame clones alone and lacks a portion of them. Among more than 140,000 clones listed, around 75% were seen once. Sequencing input: PBMCs. Source of these receptors: a man aged 35-49 years in good health and CMV-seronegative.

The chain uses TRBV15 and TRBJ1-2; D is ambiguous. V lost 5 bases and J lost 1, with 14 bases in between. This CDR3 has 15 amino acids. Germline lookup yields CDR1 LNHNV and CDR2 YYDKDF (reference sequence). The CDR3 DNA is TGTGCCACCAGCGACGGGAGCAACCATAACTATGGCTACACCTTC. The encoded protein is CATSDGSNHNYGYTF.

This clone was seen a few times. Here the CDR3 DNA reads TGTGCCAGCAGCTTAGGTCGGCTGGGGGGAGATAGCAATCAGCCCCAGCATTTT. Amino acid sequence: CASSLGRLGGDSNQPQHF. The V gene is TRBV11-3, the J gene TRBJ1-5, with D possibly being TRBD1 (5 bases). This CDR3 is built from 18 residues. Germline CDR1 and CDR2: SGHNT and YENEEA. Trimming left V 1 base short and J 0 bases short, with 16 bases between.

This sequence joins TRBV29-1 and TRBJ1-2; tentatively, D is TRBD1 (5 bases). The length of the CDR3 is 12 residues. CDR1 and CDR2 from the germline V gene are SQVTM and ANQGSEA. V shed 6 bases and J shed 7 bases, with 15 bases lying between them. The DNA of the CDR3 is TGCAGCGTCGGACCAGGGCGGGGTGGCTACACCTTC. Translated: CSVGPGRGGYTF.

The chain is built from TRBV5-6 and TRBJ1-1; maybe TRBD1 (5 bases). This CDR3 contains 13 residues. The germline V gene has CDR1 SGHDT and CDR2 YYEEEE. Trimming cost V 4 bases and J 7 bases, with 14 bases left between them. CDR3 coding DNA: TGTGCCAGCAGCATAAACGGGGGATGTGAAGCTTTCTTT. It codes for CASSINGGCEAFF.

V is TRBV6-1 and J is TRBJ1-3; D remains unclear. The ends were cut back, 1 base at V and 0 bases at J, with 4 bases in the middle. The CDR3 sequence is 14 residues long. CDR1 is MNHNS, CDR2 SASEGT, per germline. CDR3 residues: CASSEGSSGNTIYF. As DNA, the CDR3 is TGTGCCAGCAGTGAAGGGAGCTCTGGAAACACCATATATTTT.

This chain uses TRBV4-1 with TRBJ2-5, with D hard to call. The germline CDR1 and CDR2 sequences are MGHRA and YSYEKL. V gave up 3 bases and J gave up 1 base, with 3 bases separating them. This CDR3 has 12 amino acids. CDR3 DNA sequence: TGCGCCAGCAGCCACGTCCAAGAGACCCAGTACTTC. This translates into CASSHVQETQYF.

The rearrangement joins TRBV19 to TRBJ2-1; a possible D gene is TRBD2 (6 bases). The V gene lost 7 bases and the J gene lost 4 bases, with 17 bases spanning the gap. CDR1 is LNHDA and CDR2 is SQIVND in the germline V gene (reference sequence). This CDR3 has 15 residues. In nucleotides, the CDR3 is TGTGCCAGTAAAGTAGGGGACTTACAGTACAATGAGCAGTTCTTC. Encoded protein: CASKVGDLQYNEQFF.

The chain is built from TRBV5-5 and TRBJ1-2; 8 bases line up with TRBD1. The germline gives CDR1 SGHKS, CDR2 YYEKEE (reference sequence). With V trimmed by 3 bases and J by 2 bases, 6 bases remained unmatched. The CDR3 consists of 15 residues. For the CDR3, the DNA is TGTGCCAGCAGCTACTCAGGGGGCCAGAACTATGGCTACACCTTC. It codes for CASSYSGGQNYGYTF.

The V gene is TRBV28, the J gene TRBJ1-5; 9 bases match TRBD1. CDR1 and CDR2 (germline): MDHEN, SYDVKM. J lost 4 bases, V lost 6 bases, and 7 bases had no gene match. The CDR3 has 15 amino acids. CDR3 residues: CASSRDRVGNQPQHF. As DNA, the CDR3 is TGTGCCAGCAGCCGGGACAGGGTAGGAAATCAGCCCCAGCATTTT.

The chain links TRBV6-1 to TRBJ2-4; D may be TRBD2 (5 bases). Germline CDR1 reads MNHNS; CDR2 reads SASEGT. Trimming removed 4 bases at V and 13 bases at J, with 17 bases between. The CDR3 covers 13 residues. The CDR3 bases are TGTGCCAGCAGTGGAGAAACTGGACTGGTACAGTACTTC. It encodes CASSGETGLVQYF.

This clone has just a few counts. For the CDR3, the DNA is TGTGCCAGCAGTTCGCCGTTGGACAGGGGAAGGCACAATGAGCAGTTCTTC. This translates into CASSSPLDRGRHNEQFF. The rearrangement joins TRBV27 to TRBJ2-1; 9 bases match TRBD1. CDR3 length: 17 residues. Germline V gives CDR1 MNHEY, CDR2 SMNVEV (reference sequence). V shed 4 bases and J 5 bases; nucleotides not matched to a gene: 12.

The chain has TRBV5-1 and TRBJ2-7; D might be TRBD1 (5 bases). The CDR3 contains 15 residues. Germline V gives CDR1 SGHRS, CDR2 YFSETQ. Trimming removed 4 bases at V and 0 bases at J, with 14 bases between. CDR3 residues: CASSVDSPLSYEQYF. The CDR3, as DNA: TGCGCCAGCAGCGTAGACAGCCCTCTCTCCTACGAGCAGTACTTC.

This chain links TRBV11-2 with TRBJ2-7, with 10 bases lining up with TRBD1. V shed 6 bases, J shed 3 bases, and the junction held 8 bases outside the gene matches. Germline V gene sequence: CDR1 SGHAT, CDR2 FQNNGV. The CDR3 has 15 amino acids. CDR3 in DNA: TGTGCCAGCAGGAGAGGGACAGGGGTTATCTACGAGCAGTACTTC. This gives the protein CASRRGTGVIYEQYF.

This clone appeared once. This chain links TRBV9 with TRBJ1-2, with D maybe TRBD1 (5 bases). CDR1 and CDR2 from the germline V gene are SGDLS and YYNGEE. V lost 5 bases and J 2 bases, leaving 13 bases between the germline ends. The CDR3 extends over 14 amino acids. CDR3 sequence (DNA): TGTGCCAGCAGGAGGGGAGGTGGCAACTATGGCTACACCTTC. The encoded protein is CASRRGGGNYGYTF.

This clone occurred a few times. The rearrangement joins TRBV2 to TRBJ1-2; D unclear. This CDR3 spans 13 amino acids. V lost 6 bases and J lost 6, with 14 bases in between. CDR1 and CDR2 from the germline V gene are SNHLY and FYNNEI. The chain's CDR3 is CASRRSRLDGYTF. CDR3 nucleotides: TGTGCCAGCAGGAGATCCCGATTGGATGGCTACACCTTC.